A single sample is the source of the 27 T cell receptor beta chains below, sequenced in a study of cytomegalovirus exposure and HLA in healthy donors. Use of 60 Vbeta and 13 Jbeta primers characterized the PCR. Only in-frame clones appear in the TCRdb table, and some are missing; sequencing was by immunoSEQ multiplex PCR. The table has about 180,000 clones, around 77% seen once. Sample: PBMCs. The receptors were gathered from a man aged 55 to 70 in good health and CMV-seronegative.

The gene calls are TRBV7-6 and TRBJ2-5; D gene ambiguous. Trimming took off 4 bases at V and 1 base at J, with 16 bases between the two ends. This CDR3 comprises 16 residues. Germline V lookup: CDR1 SGHVS, CDR2 FNYEAQ. The CDR3 spells CASSSHLGKGQETQYF. The CDR3, as DNA: TGTGCCAGCAGCTCCCACCTAGGAAAAGGCCAAGAGACCCAGTACTTC.

This clone was observed a handful of times. V usage is TRBV5-4 and J usage is TRBJ2-1; D might be TRBD2 (5 bases). This CDR3 contains 12 residues. Trimming shortened V by 2 bases and J by 7 bases, and 7 bases separated the two germline ends. The germline V gene encodes CDR1 SGHNT and CDR2 YYREEE (reference sequence). The CDR3 DNA reads as TGTGCCAGCAGCTTTAGCGATAATGAGCAGTTCTTC. Translated: CASSFSDNEQFF.

V and J are TRBV4-3 and TRBJ1-2, with 9 bases that match TRBD1. Germline CDR1 and CDR2: LGHNA and YSLEER. The CDR3 covers 16 residues. V lost 3 bases, J lost 1 base, and 6 bases stayed unmatched. The CDR3 nucleotides are TGCGCCAGCAGCCAGACGACAGGGGGTGGTAACTATGGCTACACCTTC. Its protein product is CASSQTTGGGNYGYTF.

This clone was found a few times. This chain joins TRBV19 and TRBJ1-1, with TRBD1 identical over 7 bases. Germline V gene sequence: CDR1 LNHDA, CDR2 SQIVND (reference sequence). After removal of 5 bases from V and 5 bases from J, the junction contained 11 bases not matched to a gene. This CDR3 is built from 15 residues. The DNA of the CDR3 is TGTGCCAGTAGTCCGACGGACAGGAGGAAGACTGAAGCTTTCTTT. Translating it yields CASSPTDRRKTEAFF.

The chain joins TRBV28 to TRBJ1-5, with D perhaps matching TRBD1 (5 bases). With 3 bases removed from V and 7 bases from J, the gap between germline ends came to 10 bases. CDR3 size: 13 residues. Germline lookup yields CDR1 MDHEN and CDR2 SYDVKM. CDR3 coding DNA: TGTGCCAGCAGTTTTGGGGGGGACCAGCCCCAGCATTTT. Its translation: CASSFGGDQPQHF.

The chain uses TRBV28 and TRBJ1-2; D is ambiguous. The CDR3 runs to 13 residues. The germline gives CDR1 MDHEN, CDR2 SYDVKM. V was clipped by 3 bases and J by 0 bases, with 5 bases between them. The CDR3 DNA sequence: TGTGCCAGCAGTTTGCCAGCTAACTATGGCTACACCTTC. Translating it yields CASSLPANYGYTF.

The V gene is TRBV6-1, the J gene TRBJ1-1; D is uncertain. Deletions cut 4 bases from V and 11 bases from J, with 20 bases between. From germline, CDR1 is MNHNS and CDR2 SASEGT. The CDR3 loop spans 14 amino acids. CDR3 loop: CASSVSRAEGRAFF. DNA for the CDR3: TGTGCCAGCAGTGTTTCCCGTGCGGAGGGTAGGGCTTTCTTT.

The gene calls are TRBV7-8 and TRBJ2-7; no clear D. This CDR3 is built from 15 residues. Per the germline V gene, CDR1 is SGHVS and CDR2 is FQNEAQ. Trimming cost V 5 bases and J 2 bases, with 16 bases left between them. The CDR3, as DNA: TGTGCCAGCAGCCAAAGACGGGTGGAAGCCTACGAGCAGTACTTC. This encodes CASSQRRVEAYEQYF.

In DNA, the CDR3 is TGTGCCAGTAGTATAGGGACAGGGGGAACAGATACGCAGTATTTT. It is translated as CASSIGTGGTDTQYF. The rearrangement joins TRBV19 to TRBJ2-3, with 10 positions matching TRBD1. From germline, CDR1 is LNHDA and CDR2 SQIVND (reference sequence). This CDR3 is built from 15 residues. V dropped 1 base and J dropped 3; count of bases not matched to a gene: 1.

This rearrangement joins TRBV6-1 to TRBJ1-3, with D possibly matching TRBD1 (6 bases). V was shortened by 7 bases and J by 0 bases, with 13 bases between the two germline ends. CDR1 and CDR2 from the germline V gene are MNHNS and SASEGT. The CDR3 sequence is 15 residues long. The CDR3 is CASKKTGNSGNTIYF. The CDR3 coding sequence is TGTGCCAGCAAGAAGACAGGCAACTCTGGAAACACCATATATTTT.

Remarks on this clone: The junction shows a germline mismatch at one end, possibly a read error. This chain joins TRBV2 and TRBJ1-3, with D unresolved. This CDR3 is built from 13 residues. Germline assignment: CDR1 SNHLY and CDR2 FYNNEI. CDR3 region: CASSARTGNTIYF. CDR3 nucleotide sequence: TGTGCCAGCAGTGCGAGGACTGGTAACACCATATATTTT. Full variable domain (rest looked up from reference TRBV2 and TRBJ1-3): EPEVTQTPSHQVTQMGQEVILRCVPISNHLYFYWYRQILGQKVEFLVSFYNNEISEKSEIFDDQFSVERPDGSNFTLKIRSTKLEDSAMYFCASSARTGNTIYFGEGSWLTVV.

V usage is TRBV4-1 and J usage is TRBJ2-6, with D maybe TRBD2 (6 bases). The CDR3 has 17 amino acids. Germline CDR1 MGHRA, CDR2 YSYEKL. The V gene lost 1 base and the J gene lost 1 base, with 11 bases spanning the gap. DNA for the CDR3: TGCGCCAGCAGCCAAGGCACTCGGGGGTCTGGGGCCAACGTCCTGACTTTC. This encodes CASSQGTRGSGANVLTF.

This chain uses TRBV7-2 with TRBJ1-5, with 8 bases identical to TRBD1. In germline, CDR1 is SGHTA, CDR2 FQGNSA. J lost 1 base, V lost 2 bases, and 7 bases had no gene match. The CDR3 spans 17 residues. This CDR3 reads CASSLLDRVVSNQPQHF. CDR3 DNA sequence: TGTGCCAGCAGCTTATTGGACAGGGTAGTGAGCAATCAGCCCCAGCATTTT.

The chain joins TRBV2 to TRBJ2-3, with TRBD2 matching 13 bases. After removal of 6 bases from V and 3 bases from J, the junction contained 0 bases not matched to a gene. The CDR3 has 14 amino acids. Looked up from germline, CDR1 is SNHLY and CDR2 is FYNNEI. The CDR3 protein is CASRLAGGTDTQYF. CDR3 sequence (DNA): TGTGCCAGCAGACTAGCGGGGGGGACAGATACGCAGTATTTT.

The chain uses TRBV28 and TRBJ2-7; 9 nucleotides line up with TRBD1. Germline V gene sequence: CDR1 MDHEN, CDR2 SYDVKM. The V and J ends lost 3 bases and 0 bases, in that order; junction bases with no gene match: 3. The length of the CDR3 is 15 residues. The CDR3 loop reads CASSFRTGVSYEQYF. The CDR3 bases are TGTGCCAGCAGTTTTAGGACAGGGGTCTCCTACGAGCAGTACTTC. Drawing the rest from reference TRBV28 and TRBJ2-7, the complete variable domain is DVKVTQSSRYLVKRTGEKVFLECVQDMDHENMFWYRQDPGLGLRLIYFSYDVKMKEKGDIPEGYSVSREKKERFSLILESASTNQTSMYLCASSFRTGVSYEQYFGPGTRLTVT.

V gene TRBV7-9 combines with J gene TRBJ2-7; possible D gene TRBD1, 6 bases. Per the germline V gene, CDR1 is SEHNR and CDR2 is FQNEAQ (reference sequence). V was cut by 1 base and J by 1 base, with 14 bases left in between. This CDR3 region has 16 residues. CDR3 DNA sequence: TGTGCCAGCAGCTTAGAGGCTAGGACAGCTTCCTACGAGCAGTACTTC. Its protein product is CASSLEARTASYEQYF.

The V gene is TRBV4-1, the J gene TRBJ2-5; the D gene is possibly TRBD1 (6 bases). Per germline, CDR1 MGHRA and CDR2 YSYEKL. This CDR3 comprises 13 residues. The ends were cut back, 1 base at V and 4 bases at J, with 7 bases in the middle. This CDR3 reads CASSQVGGETQYF. CDR3 sequence (DNA): TGCGCCAGCAGCCAAGTAGGGGGAGAGACCCAGTACTTC.

This chain uses TRBV28 with TRBJ1-1; D is uncertain. CDR3 length: 12 amino acids. Germline V gene data show CDR1 as MDHEN and CDR2 as SYDVKM. Trimming stripped 10 bases from V and 0 bases from J, with 9 bases between. CDR3 coding DNA: TGTGCCACCCAGGCCGTGAACACTGAAGCTTTCTTT. Translating it yields CATQAVNTEAFF.

V gene TRBV6-6 combines with J gene TRBJ1-1, with 10 nucleotides matching TRBD1. Germline V lookup: CDR1 MNHNY, CDR2 SVGAGI (reference sequence). J gave up 0 bases and V 6 bases, and 7 bases lay outside the gene matches. The CDR3 sequence is 16 residues long. The DNA for the CDR3 is TGTGCCAGCAGCCTAACTGGGACAGGGGTGAACACTGAAGCTTTCTTT. It codes for CASSLTGTGVNTEAFF.

The gene calls are TRBV10-2 and TRBJ1-5, with unresolved D. Germline V gene lookup returns CDR1 WSHSY and CDR2 SAAADI. The CDR3 has 16 amino acids. V gave up 1 base and J gave up 2 bases, with 12 bases separating them. In DNA form, the CDR3 reads TGCGCCAGCAGTGAGTTAGGAGAGGTGGGCAATCAGCCCCAGCATTTT. This codes for CASSELGEVGNQPQHF.

The gene calls are TRBV7-2 and TRBJ1-4; the match to TRBD1 covers 8 bases. Germline trimming cut 1 base from V and 8 bases from J; bases unmatched to any gene: 6. The length of the CDR3 is 15 residues. CDR1 and CDR2 from the germline V gene are SGHTA and FQGNSA. The CDR3 nucleotides read TGTGCCAGCAGCTTAGACGGACAGGGCTGGGAAAAACTGTTTTTT. The encoded protein is CASSLDGQGWEKLFF.

The V gene is TRBV28, the J gene TRBJ2-3; 8 nucleotides match TRBD1. The CDR3 length is 16 residues. The germline CDR1 and CDR2 sequences are MDHEN and SYDVKM. V was clipped by 3 bases and J by 3 bases; unmatched bases: 8. CDR3 region: CASSFFRTGLTDTQYF. The CDR3 nucleotides are TGTGCCAGCAGTTTCTTCCGGACAGGGTTAACAGATACGCAGTATTTT.

V and J are TRBV12-5 and TRBJ2-7, with D possibly matching TRBD2 (5 bases). In germline, CDR1 is LGHNT, CDR2 FRNRAP. CDR3 length: 12 residues. The V end lost 0 bases, the J end lost 6 bases, and 6 bases lay between the germline ends. CDR3 loop: CASGLVRGEQYF. The CDR3 nucleotides read TGTGCTAGTGGTTTGGTACGGGGCGAGCAGTACTTC.

V usage is TRBV21-1 and J usage is TRBJ1-2; the tabulated D call, TRBD1, remains unverified against the DNA. TRBV21-1 is described as a pseudogene. This CDR3 comprises 11 residues. CDR3 sequence reads: CASRDRYGYTF. The CDR3 DNA follows: TGTGCCAGCCGGGACAGATATGGCTACACCTTC.

The chain carries TRBV6-6 and TRBJ2-1; D is perhaps TRBD1 (5 bases). The CDR3 is 10 amino acids. V shed 7 bases and J shed 9 bases, with 7 bases lying between them. The V gene's germline CDR1 is MNHNY and CDR2 SVGAGI (reference sequence). CDR3 residues: CASKGVEQFF. The CDR3 DNA follows: TGTGCCAGCAAAGGGGTTGAGCAGTTCTTC.

The V and J genes are TRBV5-6 and TRBJ1-6, with TRBD1 matching over 7 bases. Germline V gives CDR1 SGHDT, CDR2 YYEEEE. The CDR3 spans 16 residues. V trimming: 3 bases; J trimming: 9 bases; junction bases outside the gene matches: 12. DNA of the CDR3: TGTGCCAGCAGCTCGGGCTTAGAGGGGGCGCGTTCACCCCTCCACTTT. This translates into CASSSGLEGARSPLHF.

This rearrangement joins TRBV5-1 to TRBJ2-7, with 8 bases lining up with TRBD1. The CDR3 length is 15 residues. After removal of 4 bases from V and 2 bases from J, the junction contained 8 bases not matched to a gene. Germline V CDR1 and CDR2: SGHRS, YFSETQ. The DNA of the CDR3 is TGCGCCAGCAGCGAGGAGACAGGGGCCACCTACGAGCAGTACTTC. It specifies CASSEETGATYEQYF. Variable domain in full (rest from reference TRBV5-1 and TRBJ2-7): KAGVTQTPRYLIKTRGQQVTLSCSPISGHRSVSWYQQTPGQGLQFLFEYFSETQRNKGNFPGRFSGRQFSNSRSEMNVSTLELGDSALYLCASSEETGATYEQYFGPGTRLTVT.